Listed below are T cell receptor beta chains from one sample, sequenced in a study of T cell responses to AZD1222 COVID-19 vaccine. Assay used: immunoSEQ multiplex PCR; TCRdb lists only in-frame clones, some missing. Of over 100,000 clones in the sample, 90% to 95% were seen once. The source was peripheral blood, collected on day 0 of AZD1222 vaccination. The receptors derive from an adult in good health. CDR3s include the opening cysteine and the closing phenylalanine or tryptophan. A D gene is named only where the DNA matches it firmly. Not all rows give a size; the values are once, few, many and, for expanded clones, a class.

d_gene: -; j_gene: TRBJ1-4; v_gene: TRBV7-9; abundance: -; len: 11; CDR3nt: TGTGCCAGCACCGGCGACCAAAAACTGTTTTTT; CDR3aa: CASTGDQKLFF
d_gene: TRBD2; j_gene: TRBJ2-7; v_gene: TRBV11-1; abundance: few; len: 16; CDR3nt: TGTGCCAGCAGCCTGCTAGCGGGGGGCCCCTCCTACGAGCAGTACTTC; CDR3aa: CASSLLAGGPSYEQYF
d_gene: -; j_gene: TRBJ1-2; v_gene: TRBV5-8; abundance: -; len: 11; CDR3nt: TGTGCCAGCAGCTTAATTGGGGGCTACACCTTC; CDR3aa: CASSLIGGYTF
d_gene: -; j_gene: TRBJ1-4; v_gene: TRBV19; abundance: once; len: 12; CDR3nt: TGTGCCACCGGACTTGGGGAGGAAAAACTGTTTTTT; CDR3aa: CATGLGEEKLFF
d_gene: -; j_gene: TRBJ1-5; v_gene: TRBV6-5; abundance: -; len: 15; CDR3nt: TGTGCCAGCAGTTCGACGGGAGAGTCCTCAATGCCCCAGCATTTT; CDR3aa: CASSSTGESSMPQHF
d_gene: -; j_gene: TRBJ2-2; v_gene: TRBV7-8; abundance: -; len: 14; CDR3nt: TGTGCCAGCAGCTTCGGGGACCCGCCCGGGGAGCTGTTTTTT; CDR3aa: CASSFGDPPGELFF
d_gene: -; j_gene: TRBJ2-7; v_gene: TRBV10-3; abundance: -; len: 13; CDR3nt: TGTGCCATCAGTGAGTCTTGGGGGAACGAGCAGTACTTC; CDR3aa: CAISESWGNEQYF
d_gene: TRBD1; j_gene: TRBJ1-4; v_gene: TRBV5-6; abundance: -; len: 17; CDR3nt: TGTGCCAGCAGCTTGGGACACCGGACAGGTAGAAATGAAAAACTGTTTTTT; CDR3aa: CASSLGHRTGRNEKLFF
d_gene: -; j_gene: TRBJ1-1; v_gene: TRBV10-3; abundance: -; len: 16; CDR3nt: TGTGCCATCAGTGAGGGTTTGGTTGGGGGCTACACTGAAGCTTTCTTT; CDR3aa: CAISEGLVGGYTEAFF
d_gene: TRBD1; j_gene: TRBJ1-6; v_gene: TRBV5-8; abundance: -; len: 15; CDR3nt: TGTGCCAGCAGCCATCCCGGGACAGTAAATTCACCCCTCCACTTT; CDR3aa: CASSHPGTVNSPLHF
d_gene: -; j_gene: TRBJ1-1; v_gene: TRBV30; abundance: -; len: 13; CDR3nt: TGTGCCTGGAGTGTGAAGGTGACCACTGAAGCTTTCTTT; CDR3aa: CAWSVKVTTEAFF
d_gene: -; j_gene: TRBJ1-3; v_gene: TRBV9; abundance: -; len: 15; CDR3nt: TGTGCCAGCAGCGTAGCTTCGGGCTCTGGAAACACCATATATTTT; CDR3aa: CASSVASGSGNTIYF
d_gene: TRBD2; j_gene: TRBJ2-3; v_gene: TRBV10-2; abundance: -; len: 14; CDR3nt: TGCGCCAGCAATTCGCTAGCGGGGGAGGGAACGCAGTATTTT; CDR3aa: CASNSLAGEGTQYF
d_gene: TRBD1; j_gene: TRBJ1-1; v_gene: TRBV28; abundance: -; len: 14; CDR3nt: TGTGCCAGCAACCTGGACAGGGAAGACACTGAAGCTTTCTTT; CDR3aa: CASNLDREDTEAFF
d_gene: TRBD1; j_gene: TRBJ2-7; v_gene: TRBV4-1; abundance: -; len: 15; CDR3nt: TGCGCCAGCAGCCAGCCGGGACAGTTACTCTACGAGCAGTACTTC; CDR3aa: CASSQPGQLLYEQYF
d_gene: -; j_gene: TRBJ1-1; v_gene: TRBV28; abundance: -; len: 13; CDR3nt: TGTGCCAGCAGGATTCACGGAGGCACTGAAGCTTTCTTT; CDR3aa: CASRIHGGTEAFF
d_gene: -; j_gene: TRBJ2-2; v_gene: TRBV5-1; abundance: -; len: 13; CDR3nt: TGCGCCAGCAGCTTTCATCACACCGGGGAGCTGTTTTTT; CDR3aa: CASSFHHTGELFF